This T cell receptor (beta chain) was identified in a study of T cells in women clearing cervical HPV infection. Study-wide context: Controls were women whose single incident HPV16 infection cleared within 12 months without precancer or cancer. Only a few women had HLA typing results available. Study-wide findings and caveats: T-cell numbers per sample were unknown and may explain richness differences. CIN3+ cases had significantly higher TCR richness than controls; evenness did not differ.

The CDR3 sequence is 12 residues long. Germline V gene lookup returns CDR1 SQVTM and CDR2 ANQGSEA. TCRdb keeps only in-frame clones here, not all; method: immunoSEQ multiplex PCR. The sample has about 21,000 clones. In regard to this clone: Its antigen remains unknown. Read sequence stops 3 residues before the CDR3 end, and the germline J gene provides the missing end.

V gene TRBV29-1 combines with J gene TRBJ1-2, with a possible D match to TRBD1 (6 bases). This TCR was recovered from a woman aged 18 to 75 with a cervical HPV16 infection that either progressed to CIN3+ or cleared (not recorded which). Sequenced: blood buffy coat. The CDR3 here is CSVETGLGGYTF. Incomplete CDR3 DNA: TGCAGCGTTGAGACAGGTTTGGGGGGC.